Presented here are 29 T cell receptor beta chains from one specimen sequenced in a study of early T cells in non-severe SARS-CoV-2 infection (dated by TCRdb to the early 2020s). Library preparation used 5' RACE. TCRdb shows the sequencer as NextSeq 500. Through fastp at Q25 and MiXCR, TCRdb rebuilt clones from the public reads, retaining in-frame beta chains. Identical CDR3 proteins give one entry, which carries the most common genes and DNA. The sample data list about 42,000 distinct CDR3 sequences, and approximately 7.1% of these were observed just once. The top ten constitute roughly 4.5% of the sample. The sample was whole blood. These receptors all stem from an adult who was a healthcare worker with PCR-confirmed SARS-CoV-2 infection or an uninfected control (not recorded which).

The chain links TRBV3-1 to TRBJ2-7; either TRBD1 or TRBD2 may fit D (5 bases each). The CDR3 contains 14 residues. The germline gives CDR1 LGHDT, CDR2 YNNKEL (reference sequence). V was pared by 3 bases and J by 2 bases, with 11 bases between. In DNA, the CDR3 is TGTGCCAGCAGCCACTGGGACCGACCCTACGAGCAGTACTTC. This encodes CASSHWDRPYEQYF.

This clonotype was picked up many times. The rearrangement joins TRBV10-1 to TRBJ2-7; TRBD2 matches at 13 bases. This CDR3 spans 15 amino acids. Germline CDR1 and CDR2: WNHNN and SYGVQD (reference sequence). The J segment lost 4 bases and the V segment lost 0 bases, leaving 0 bases of the junction unmatched. The CDR3 reads CASSESTSGGYEQYF. CDR3 sequence (DNA): TGCGCCAGCAGTGAGTCGACTAGCGGGGGGTACGAGCAGTACTTC.

This rearrangement joins TRBV27 to TRBJ2-7; 9 bases are shared with TRBD1. The germline gives CDR1 MNHEY, CDR2 SMNVEV (reference sequence). The CDR3 length is 14 residues. Unmatched junction bases numbered 2, after V lost 5 bases and J lost 0 bases. The CDR3 sequence: CASSRDRASYEQYF. CDR3 coding DNA: TGTGCCAGCAGTCGGGACAGGGCCTCCTACGAGCAGTACTTC.

This clonotype was detected ten times or more. V gene TRBV18 combines with J gene TRBJ1-2, with TRBD1 matching over 7 bases. V trimming: 2 bases; J trimming: 2 bases; junction bases outside the gene matches: 5. This CDR3 is built from 15 residues. Per the germline V gene, CDR1 is KGHSH and CDR2 is LQKENI. The CDR3 loop reads CASSPEIQGNYGYTF. The CDR3 DNA reads TGTGCCAGCTCACCAGAAATACAGGGGAACTATGGCTACACCTTC.

The chain uses TRBV2 and TRBJ1-6; 7 bases fit TRBD1. After removal of 6 bases from V and 8 bases from J, the junction contained 10 bases not matched to a gene. In germline, CDR1 is SNHLY, CDR2 FYNNEI. This CDR3 is 15 amino acids long. Written as DNA, the CDR3 is TGTGCCAGCAGGGGAGACAGGGCTGTGTATTCACCCCTCCACTTT. It translates to CASRGDRAVYSPLHF.

This clonotype has ten or more counts. The V gene is TRBV7-3, the J gene TRBJ2-2; 10 bases match TRBD1. The CDR3 has 20 residues. The V gene's germline CDR1 is SGHTA and CDR2 FQGTGA. V lost 1 base, J lost 6 bases, and 17 bases stayed unmatched. The CDR3 DNA reads TGTGCCAGCAGCTTAAAAGGGGCCGGGACAGGGGCTCGGTTCGCCGGGGAGCTGTTTTTT. Protein product: CASSLKGAGTGARFAGELFF.

This clonotype was recorded a few times. The rearrangement joins TRBV7-9 to TRBJ1-4, with TRBD1 identical over 7 bases. This CDR3 contains 15 residues. Germline CDR1 and CDR2: SEHNR and FQNEAQ (reference sequence). The trim removed 0 bases at V and 8 bases at J, leaving 6 bases unmatched. CDR3 protein: CASSLASRGEEKLFF. The CDR3 DNA is TGTGCCAGCAGCTTAGCTAGCAGGGGGGAAGAAAAACTGTTTTTT.

This clonotype came up many times. The genes are TRBV9 and TRBJ2-1; D remains ambiguous. Trimming shortened V by 3 bases and J by 8 bases, and 15 bases separated the two germline ends. Germline V gene sequence: CDR1 SGDLS, CDR2 YYNGEE. The length of the CDR3 is 14 residues. Here the CDR3 DNA reads TGTGCCAGCAGCGGCTCTAGACTGGTGGATGAGCAGTTCTTC. Amino acid sequence: CASSGSRLVDEQFF.

The V gene is TRBV6-6, the J gene TRBJ1-2; a weak D match, TRBD1 (5 bases). Germline V gene data show CDR1 as MNHNY and CDR2 as SVGAGI (reference sequence). The V and J ends lost 6 bases and 1 base respectively, with 9 bases between them. This CDR3 has 13 amino acids. The CDR3 DNA sequence: TGTGCCAGCAGCAAGACAGATAACTATGGCTACACCTTC. Its translation: CASSKTDNYGYTF.

This clonotype was detected only a few times. The chain carries TRBV6-2 or TRBV6-3 and TRBJ2-7; the D is unclear. Deletions cut 6 bases from V and 3 bases from J, with 9 bases between. The CDR3 is made up of 12 amino acids. Germline V gene data show CDR1 as MNHEY and CDR2 as SVGEGT. The CDR3 loop reads CASSREVYEQYF. As DNA, the CDR3 is TGTGCCAGCAGCCGTGAGGTCTACGAGCAGTACTTC.

Ten or more counts support this clonotype. CDR3 sequence reads: CASSPPDRVPYF. The CDR3 nucleotides are TGTGCCAGCTCACCACCGGACAGGGTTCCGTACTTC. The rearrangement uses TRBV18 and TRBJ2-5; 8 positions agree with TRBD1. CDR1 is KGHSH and CDR2 is LQKENI in the germline V gene. The ends lost 0 bases at V and 13 bases at J; junction bases unmatched: 4. The CDR3 has 12 amino acids.

There are a few counts of this clonotype. The V gene is TRBV10-3, the J gene TRBJ2-7, with a tentative D call TRBD2 (6 bases). The V gene's germline CDR1 is ENHRY and CDR2 SYGVKD. Trimming took off 6 bases at V and 6 bases at J, with 15 bases between the two ends. The length of the CDR3 is 13 residues. The DNA of the CDR3 is TGTGCCATCAGGGCCGGGACGGAGGGCGAGCAGTACTTC. It is translated as CAIRAGTEGEQYF.

The chain joins TRBV11-2 to TRBJ2-7, with TRBD2 as a possible D gene (5 bases). This CDR3 spans 11 amino acids. The germline V gene encodes CDR1 SGHAT and CDR2 FQNNGV. The V gene lost 5 bases and the J gene lost 7 bases, with 9 bases spanning the gap. Here the CDR3 DNA reads TGTGCCAGCAGCCTCGGGGTAGAGCAGTACTTC. It specifies CASSLGVEQYF.

This chain uses TRBV3-1 with TRBJ2-7, with unresolved D. Trimming took 8 bases from V and 0 from J, leaving 8 bases between them. The V gene's germline CDR1 is LGHDT and CDR2 YNNKEL (reference sequence). The CDR3 extends over 12 amino acids. The CDR3 reads CASEANSYEQYF. The CDR3 DNA reads as TGTGCCAGCGAAGCAAACTCCTACGAGCAGTACTTC.

Many counts were recorded for this clonotype. V usage is TRBV5-1 and J usage is TRBJ2-1, with TRBD1 identical over 7 bases. The CDR3 totals 13 residues. Germline CDR1 reads SGHRS; CDR2 reads YFSETQ. V lost 2 bases and J lost 8; bases outside the gene matches: 4. CDR3: CASSFRTGDEQFF. The CDR3 region has the DNA TGCGCCAGCAGCTTTCGCACAGGGGATGAGCAGTTCTTC.

This clonotype was recorded at least ten times. This chain uses TRBV7-6 with TRBJ2-7; no clear D. Trimming pared 1 base from V and 3 bases from J, leaving 13 bases between. Looked up from germline, CDR1 is SGHVS and CDR2 is FNYEAQ. This CDR3 is built from 15 residues. The CDR3 sequence is CASSLESEANYEQYF. CDR3 nucleotides: TGTGCCAGCAGCTTAGAGTCAGAAGCGAACTACGAGCAGTACTTC. Drawing the rest from reference TRBV7-6 and TRBJ2-7, the complete variable domain is GAGVSQSPRYKVTKRGQDVALRCDPISGHVSLYWYRQALGQGPEFLTYFNYEAQQDKSGLPNDRFSAERPEGSISTLTIQRTEQRDSAMYRCASSLESEANYEQYFGPGTRLTVT.

The sample holds many counts of this clonotype. The CDR3 nucleotides read TGTGCCAGCAGCCCCCAAGCCTACTCCTACAATGAGCAGTTCTTC. Its translation: CASSPQAYSYNEQFF. This chain joins TRBV7-2 and TRBJ2-1, with D unclear. Germline V gene data show CDR1 as SGHTA and CDR2 as FQGNSA. V lost 5 bases, J lost 0 bases, and 11 bases lay in between. This CDR3 is built from 15 residues.

This clonotype has a single count. J is TRBJ1-1 and V is TRBV30; D is uncertain. Deletions cut 4 bases from V and 2 bases from J, with 5 bases between. The length of the CDR3 is 11 residues. Germline assignment: CDR1 GTSNPN and CDR2 SVGIG (reference sequence). The CDR3, as DNA: TGTGCCTGGATGGTCAACACTGAAGCTTTCTTT. Translation gives CAWMVNTEAFF. The full variable domain, with the rest looked up from reference TRBV30 and TRBJ1-1, is SQTIHQWPATLVQPVGSPLSLECTVEGTSNPNLYWYRQAAGRGLQLLFYSVGIGQISSEVPQNLSASRPQDRQFILSSKKLLLSDSGFYLCAWMVNTEAFFGQGTRLTVV.

V gene TRBV19 combines with J gene TRBJ2-2; a weak D match, TRBD2 (5 bases). Trimming took off 0 bases at V and 11 bases at J, with 13 bases between the two ends. The CDR3 is 14 residues long. The germline V gene encodes CDR1 LNHDA and CDR2 SQIVND (reference sequence). The CDR3 DNA reads TGTGCCAGTAGTATAGAGAGAGGGCTGAGAGAGCTGTTTTTT. Residues: CASSIERGLRELFF.

V and J are TRBV10-3 and TRBJ2-5, with 8 bases aligning to TRBD2. This CDR3 region has 15 residues. Trimming at V came to 7 bases and at J to 1 base, leaving 8 bases not matched to a gene. Germline CDR1 is ENHRY and CDR2 is SYGVKD. CDR3 sequence (DNA): TGTGCCATCAAGGAGCGGGGGACGCTCCAAGAGACCCAGTACTTC. Encoded protein: CAIKERGTLQETQYF.

This clonotype was found many times. The CDR3 loop reads CASSYRGTGQDTQYF. CDR3 DNA sequence: TGTGCCAGCAGTTACCGAGGGACAGGGCAAGATACGCAGTATTTT. V gene TRBV6-5 combines with J gene TRBJ2-3; 9 positions match TRBD1. The CDR3 runs to 15 residues. Germline V gene data show CDR1 as MNHEY and CDR2 as SVGAGI. Trimming took 2 bases from V and 5 from J; bases not matched to a gene: 5.

The V call is TRBV20-1, the J call TRBJ2-6, with 7 bases matching TRBD2. There are 18 residues in the CDR3. The V segment lost 0 bases and the J segment 0 bases; nucleotides outside the gene matches: 8. The V gene's germline CDR1 is DFQATT and CDR2 SNEGSKA (reference sequence). Here the CDR3 DNA reads TGCAGTGCTAGAGATTTGGCCAGGGAGGGCTCTGGGGCCAACGTCCTGACTTTC. Encoded protein: CSARDLAREGSGANVLTF.

This clonotype was detected a few times. V is TRBV20-1 and J is TRBJ2-1; a possible D gene is TRBD1 (5 bases). This CDR3 is 13 amino acids long. Trimming removed 3 bases from V and 2 bases from J, with 8 bases in between. Germline values: CDR1 DFQATT, CDR2 SNEGSKA (reference sequence). The CDR3, as DNA: TGCAGTGCTAGCAGGGTTACCTACAATGAGCAGTTCTTC. This encodes CSASRVTYNEQFF.

The chain employs TRBV14 and TRBJ2-7, with TRBD2 as a possible D gene (5 bases). The ends were cut back, 1 base at V and 9 bases at J, with 7 bases in the middle. Germline assignment: CDR1 SGHDN and CDR2 FVKESK. The CDR3 contains 11 residues. CDR3 loop: CASSQAEGQYF. CDR3 in DNA: TGTGCCAGCAGCCAAGCCGAGGGGCAGTACTTC.

This clonotype has just a few counts. The chain carries TRBV5-1 and TRBJ1-2; D perhaps matches TRBD1 (5 bases). Trimming left V 4 bases short and J 3 bases short, with 10 bases between. Germline V gene lookup returns CDR1 SGHRS and CDR2 YFSETQ. CDR3 length: 13 residues. CDR3 protein: CASSEGPDYGYTF. The DNA for the CDR3 is TGCGCCAGCAGCGAGGGACCAGACTATGGCTACACCTTC.

This clonotype was detected ten times or more. The chain combines TRBV7-9 with TRBJ2-5, with a tentative D call TRBD2 (6 bases). From germline, CDR1 is SEHNR and CDR2 FQNEAQ (reference sequence). The V gene lost 1 base and the J gene lost 6 bases, with 12 bases spanning the gap. The CDR3 is 14 residues long. CDR3 nucleotides: TGTGCCAGCAGCTTAGAAGGGGCGGGGAAGACCCAGTACTTC. Residues: CASSLEGAGKTQYF.

This clonotype showed up just a few times. The rearrangement joins TRBV7-6 to TRBJ2-3; D is unclear. Trimming left V 1 base short and J 6 bases short, with 11 bases between. The CDR3 runs to 14 residues. Germline V lookup: CDR1 SGHVS, CDR2 FNYEAQ. The CDR3 DNA reads as TGTGCCAGCAGCTTAGACCCCTTCCGGGATACGCAGTATTTT. Its protein product is CASSLDPFRDTQYF.

CDR3 nucleotides: TGTGCCAGCAGCCGCGGTCGGGAGACCCAGTACTTC. It yields the protein CASSRGRETQYF. V is TRBV13 and J is TRBJ2-5; D is uncertain. The CDR3 length is 12 residues. V dropped 5 bases and J dropped 5 bases, with 9 bases sitting between them. The V gene's germline CDR1 is PRHDT and CDR2 FYEKMQ (reference sequence).

This clonotype has only a few counts. The chain is built from TRBV2 and TRBJ2-1, with TRBD2 identical over 13 bases. The junction had 6 bases not matched to a gene; V was cut back by 6 bases and J by 7 bases. Germline lookup yields CDR1 SNHLY and CDR2 FYNNEI. The CDR3 loop spans 15 amino acids. The CDR3 protein is CASSEGLAGTNEQFF. The CDR3 DNA reads TGTGCCAGCAGCGAGGGACTAGCGGGGACGAATGAGCAGTTCTTC.